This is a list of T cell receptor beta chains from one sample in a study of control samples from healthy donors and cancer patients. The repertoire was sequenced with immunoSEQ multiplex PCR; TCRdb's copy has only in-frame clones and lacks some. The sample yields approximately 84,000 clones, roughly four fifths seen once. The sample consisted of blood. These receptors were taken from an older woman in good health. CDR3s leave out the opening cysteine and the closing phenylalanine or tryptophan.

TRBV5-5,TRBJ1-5,ASSLGEGVQPQH
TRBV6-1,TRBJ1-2,ASSENDRASGYGYT
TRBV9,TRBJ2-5,ASSAASRGSGETQY
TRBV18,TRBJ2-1,ASSPPRGRGYNEQF
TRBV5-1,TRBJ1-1,ASSLVGKKAF
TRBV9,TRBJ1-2,ASSVTTGSGYT
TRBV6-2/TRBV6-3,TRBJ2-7,ASSFSLAGGHSYEQY
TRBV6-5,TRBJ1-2,ASSTTTGGGGYT
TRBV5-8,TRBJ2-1,ASILADLYNEQF
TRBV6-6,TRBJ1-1,ASTKGPATEAF
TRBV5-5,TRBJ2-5,ASSSGGGFQETQY
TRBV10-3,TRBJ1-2,AISDPGTGTYGYT
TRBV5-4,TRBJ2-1,ASSESQLAYNEQF
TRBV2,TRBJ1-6,ASSGLGGDSPLH
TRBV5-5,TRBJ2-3,ASSLQGSTDTQY
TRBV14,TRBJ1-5,ASSQEGGFLPYSNQPQH
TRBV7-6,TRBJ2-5,ASSRGTSGGAGETQY
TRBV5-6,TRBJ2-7,ASSLLERSSYEQY
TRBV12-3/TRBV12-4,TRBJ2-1,ASSFLSGGPPV
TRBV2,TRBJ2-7,ASSGLAASYEQY
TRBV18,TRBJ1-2,ASSPTTGYGYT
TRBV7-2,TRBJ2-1,ASSLQALRNEQF
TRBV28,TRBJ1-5,ASSLAGQGFNQPQH
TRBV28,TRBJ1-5,ASSLSGASNQPQH
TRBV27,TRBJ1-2,ASSPEGAYSGYT
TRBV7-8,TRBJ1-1,ASSRDVNTEAF
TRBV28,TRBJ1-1,ASSPPHKMNTEAF